The 29 T cell receptor beta chains listed next were all sequenced from one sample in a study of spatial heterogeneity in lung cancer. Study-wide points: The study found that expanded intratumoral alpha and beta TCR counts tracked tumor mutation counts.

TCRdb passed the 5' RACE reads through MiXCR, listing each CDR3 protein once. The sample shows about 100,000 distinct CDR3 sequences, around 4.8% of them seen only once. Time point meaning: sample taken at primary tumor resection. For these TCRs, the target antigens are not known. The source was lung tumor tissue, collected at surgery. These receptors were obtained from a male donor with early-stage non-small cell lung cancer.

The table lists this clonotype with many counts. V is TRBV2 and J is TRBJ2-1; the D is unclear. The CDR3 covers 12 residues. V dropped 7 bases and J dropped 3 bases, with 7 bases sitting between them. The V gene's germline CDR1 is SNHLY and CDR2 FYNNEI. The CDR3 region is CASKPYYNEQFF. CDR3 nucleotides: TGTGCCAGCAAGCCATACTACAATGAGCAGTTCTTC. The whole variable domain, filled in from reference TRBV2 and TRBJ2-1, reads EPEVTQTPSHQVTQMGQEVILRCVPISNHLYFYWYRQILGQKVEFLVSFYNNEISEKSEIFDDQFSVERPDGSNFTLKIRSTKLEDSAMYFCASKPYYNEQFFGPGTRLTVL.

This clonotype was seen ten or more times. J is TRBJ1-5 and V is TRBV27; no definite D call. Germline V gene sequence: CDR1 MNHEY, CDR2 SMNVEV (reference sequence). Trimming left V 6 bases short and J 5 bases short, with 14 bases between. The CDR3 sequence is 14 residues long. CDR3 protein: CASRSIGSDQPQHF. The CDR3 nucleotides read TGTGCCAGCAGATCTATAGGATCGGATCAGCCCCAGCATTTT.

This clonotype was observed at least ten times. This chain connects TRBV29-1 to TRBJ1-3; 8 bases align to TRBD1. Germline V lookup: CDR1 SQVTM, CDR2 ANQGSEA. The CDR3 has 14 residues. Trimming removed 7 bases from V and 4 bases from J; junction bases left unmatched: 9. The CDR3 coding sequence is TGCAGCGCTCGGACAGGGCTTCAAGGAAACACCATATATTTT. It codes for CSARTGLQGNTIYF.

In this sample, this clonotype turned up many times. The chain uses TRBV20-1 and TRBJ2-7, with D perhaps matching TRBD1 or TRBD2 (5 bases each). The V gene lost 0 bases and the J gene lost 6 bases, with 18 bases spanning the gap. Germline lookup yields CDR1 DFQATT and CDR2 SNEGSKA (reference sequence). The CDR3 is 15 residues long. CDR3 sequence reads: CSARDAVGDAGEQYF. The CDR3 DNA sequence: TGCAGTGCTAGAGATGCCGTGGGGGACGCAGGCGAGCAGTACTTC.

The chain joins TRBV6-4 to TRBJ2-3; 8 bases match TRBD2. Germline V gene lookup returns CDR1 MRHNA and CDR2 SNTAGT. The CDR3 has 16 residues. Trimming at V came to 8 bases and at J to 5 bases, leaving 15 bases not matched to a gene. The CDR3 loop is CASSSGSGSLEDTQYF. DNA of the CDR3: TGTGCCAGCTCCTCGGGGAGCGGGAGTTTAGAAGATACGCAGTATTTT.

Ten or more counts support this clonotype. The V call is TRBV19, the J call TRBJ2-3; 9 nucleotides line up with TRBD2. The CDR3 extends over 15 amino acids. Germline assignment: CDR1 LNHDA and CDR2 SQIVND (reference sequence). V trimming: 9 bases; J trimming: 2 bases; junction bases outside the gene matches: 9. DNA for the CDR3: TGTGCCAGCGCGACTAGCGGCTCTCCCACAGATACGCAGTATTTT. The encoded protein is CASATSGSPTDTQYF.

This clonotype was recorded at least ten times. The chain links TRBV7-9 to TRBJ2-2; TRBD1 is a possible D gene (6 bases). The CDR3 is 16 amino acids. Germline CDR1 and CDR2: SEHNR and FQNEAQ (reference sequence). The ends were cut back, 3 bases at V and 0 bases at J, with 11 bases in the middle. In nucleotides, the CDR3 is TGTGCCAGCAGCTTGCTTGGGACATCGAACACCGGGGAGCTGTTTTTT. Protein: CASSLLGTSNTGELFF.

In its sample, this clonotype was seen many times. The chain links TRBV2 to TRBJ1-5; 9 bases match TRBD1. V dropped 6 bases and J dropped 0; count of bases not matched to a gene: 0. CDR3 length equals 14 residues. Germline-derived CDR1 and CDR2 are SNHLY and FYNNEI. The CDR3 loop is CASRTGGSNQPQHF. Here the CDR3 DNA reads TGTGCCAGCAGGACAGGGGGTAGCAATCAGCCCCAGCATTTT.

The chain is built from TRBV28 and TRBJ2-2; D could derive from TRBD1 or TRBD2 (5 bases each). This CDR3 contains 11 residues. Germline lookup yields CDR1 MDHEN and CDR2 SYDVKM. Trimming took off 8 bases at V and 6 bases at J, with 7 bases between the two ends. The CDR3 region is CASGGPGELFF. For the CDR3, the DNA is TGTGCCAGCGGGGGACCCGGGGAGCTGTTTTTT.

This clonotype occurred a few times. This chain links TRBV5-6 with TRBJ2-4; the match to TRBD1 covers 7 bases. The CDR3 loop spans 17 amino acids. CDR1 and CDR2 from the germline V gene are SGHDT and YYEEEE. V lost 5 bases, J lost 3 bases, and 14 bases stayed unmatched. The CDR3 region is CASSYRNRGSDKNIQYF. In nucleotides, the CDR3 is TGTGCCAGCAGTTATCGAAACAGGGGTTCGGACAAAAACATTCAGTACTTC.

This clonotype appeared many times. J is TRBJ1-5 and V is TRBV28, with TRBD1 as a possible D gene (6 bases). With 7 bases removed from V and 5 bases from J, the gap between germline ends came to 9 bases. The CDR3 spans 12 residues. Germline V gene data show CDR1 as MDHEN and CDR2 as SYDVKM. DNA for the CDR3: TGTGCCAGCAAGGGGGTCGATCAGCCCCAGCATTTT. This translates into CASKGVDQPQHF.

This clonotype occurred a few times. The chain couples TRBV7-2 to TRBJ1-1; 8 bases agree with TRBD1. The CDR3 is 15 amino acids. Per the germline V gene, CDR1 is SGHTA and CDR2 is FQGNSA. Trimming cost V 2 bases and J 4 bases; bases outside gene matches: 6. CDR3 DNA: TGTGCCAGCAGCTTACAGGGGGCGCTGGGCACTGAAGCTTTCTTT. It yields the protein CASSLQGALGTEAFF.

Ten or more counts support this clonotype. The rearrangement uses TRBV9 and TRBJ1-1; D uncertain. CDR1 and CDR2 from the germline V gene are SGDLS and YYNGEE. The CDR3 is made up of 13 amino acids. With 0 bases removed from V and 4 bases from J, the gap between germline ends came to 7 bases. The CDR3 sequence: CASSVVRSTEAFF. The CDR3 DNA reads TGTGCCAGCAGCGTAGTGCGAAGCACTGAAGCTTTCTTT.

The V call is TRBV7-2, the J call TRBJ2-6; D call uncertain. The CDR3 consists of 16 residues. The V gene's germline CDR1 is SGHTA and CDR2 FQGNSA. The V end was cut by 1 base, the J end by 0 bases, with 7 bases between. CDR3 DNA: TGTGCCAGCAGCTTAGTCGTTTCCTCTGGGGCCAACGTCCTGACTTTC. As protein: CASSLVVSSGANVLTF.

This clonotype was recorded many times. The rearrangement uses TRBV7-6 and TRBJ2-3; D ambiguous. Germline lookup yields CDR1 SGHVS and CDR2 FNYEAQ. CDR3 length equals 15 residues. Trimming shortened V by 4 bases and J by 0 bases, and 11 bases separated the two germline ends. Written as DNA, the CDR3 is TGTGCCAGCAGCTCGATCACAGCCAGCACAGATACGCAGTATTTT. It translates to CASSSITASTDTQYF.

This clonotype has at least ten counts. The V and J genes are TRBV3-1 and TRBJ1-1; TRBD1 might be the D (6 bases). V lost 1 base and J lost 4, with 7 bases in between. Germline assignment: CDR1 LGHDT and CDR2 YNNKEL (reference sequence). The CDR3 length is 13 residues. The chain's CDR3 is CASSQGRGTEAFF. In DNA, the CDR3 is TGTGCCAGCAGCCAAGGCAGGGGCACTGAAGCTTTCTTT.

This clonotype was observed many times. At one of its ends the junction is not consistent with the germline gene, which may arise from a read error. The chain combines TRBV27 with TRBJ2-4; D tentatively reads TRBD1 or TRBD2 (5 bases each). Germline V gene lookup returns CDR1 MNHEY and CDR2 SMNVEV (reference sequence). The CDR3 sequence is 15 residues long. The CDR3: CASFGTHSRRGIQNF. The CDR3 DNA reads as TGTGCCAGCTTCGGTACCCATAGTCGTCGGGGCATTCAGAACTTC.

This clonotype was recorded many times. This chain connects TRBV28 to TRBJ2-3; D is possibly TRBD2 (6 bases). Germline CDR1 reads MDHEN; CDR2 reads SYDVKM. With 8 bases removed from V and 3 bases from J, the gap between germline ends came to 12 bases. CDR3 length equals 13 residues. The CDR3 DNA is TGTGCCAGCGGCGCTAGCGAGACAGATACGCAGTATTTT. Its protein is CASGASETDTQYF.

This clonotype was detected many times. The V and J genes are TRBV5-1 and TRBJ2-7, with no clear D. Trimming cost V 4 bases and J 2 bases, with 10 bases left between them. The CDR3 has 13 amino acids. Looked up from germline, CDR1 is SGHRS and CDR2 is YFSETQ. CDR3 loop: CASSVQQAYEQYF. DNA of the CDR3: TGCGCCAGCAGCGTTCAGCAAGCCTACGAGCAGTACTTC.

This clonotype has at least ten counts. The genes are TRBV28 and TRBJ1-2; D remains unclear. Germline V lookup: CDR1 MDHEN, CDR2 SYDVKM. The CDR3 is 12 residues long. V gave up 1 base and J gave up 8 bases, with 8 bases separating them. CDR3 in amino acids: CASSLSTSGYTF. As DNA, the CDR3 is TGTGCCAGCAGTTTATCGACTAGCGGCTACACCTTC.

The V and J genes are TRBV7-3 and TRBJ2-1; perhaps TRBD1 as D (5 bases). This CDR3 has 13 residues. The V gene's germline CDR1 is SGHTA and CDR2 FQGTGA. V lost 9 bases, J lost 6 bases, and 15 bases lay in between. The CDR3 nucleotides read TGTGCCAGGAAAACAGGAACTCCCAATGAGCAGTTCTTC. Its protein product is CARKTGTPNEQFF. Variable domain in full (rest from reference TRBV7-3 and TRBJ2-1): GAGVSQTPSNKVTEKGKYVELRCDPISGHTALYWYRQSLGQGPEFLIYFQGTGAADDSGLPNDRFFAVRPEGSVSTLKIQRTERGDSAVYLCARKTGTPNEQFFGPGTRLTVL.

The table lists this clonotype with many counts. The rearrangement links TRBV7-2 to TRBJ2-3; 8 positions agree with TRBD1. This CDR3 spans 15 amino acids. With V trimmed by 5 bases and J by 0 bases, 4 bases remained unmatched. The V gene's germline CDR1 is SGHTA and CDR2 FQGNSA. CDR3 amino acids: CASSQTGVSTDTQYF. The CDR3 DNA follows: TGTGCCAGCAGCCAGACAGGGGTTAGCACAGATACGCAGTATTTT.

This clonotype was found many times. The rearrangement links TRBV27 to TRBJ2-7; TRBD2 might be the D (5 bases). Germline values: CDR1 MNHEY, CDR2 SMNVEV (reference sequence). Trimming removed 3 bases from V and 4 bases from J, with 10 bases in between. This CDR3 spans 13 amino acids. The CDR3 DNA reads as TGTGCCAGCAGTTTCGGGGTGCGGTACGAGCAGTACTTC. Translation: CASSFGVRYEQYF.

This clonotype came up a few times. V and J are TRBV12-3 or TRBV12-4 and TRBJ2-7; no firm D call. CDR3 length: 13 amino acids. The germline V and J ends were trimmed by 3 bases and 6 bases, with 12 bases remaining between them. CDR3 sequence: CASSFSTSVEQYF. In DNA, the CDR3 is TGTGCCAGCAGTTTTTCTACATCTGTCGAGCAGTACTTC.

In the case of this clonotype: This may arise from a read error, as a much more abundant clone is one base away. The rearrangement links TRBV20-1 to TRBJ1-2; 9 positions match TRBD1. After removal of 6 bases from V and 7 bases from J, the junction contained 6 bases not matched to a gene. Germline V CDR1 and CDR2: DFQATT, SNEGSKA (reference sequence). The CDR3 consists of 12 residues. The CDR3 sequence: CSAKQGATGYTF. CDR3 sequence (DNA): TGCAGTGCCAAACAGGGGGCGACTGGCTACACCTTC.

This clonotype was recorded at least ten times. The gene calls are TRBV7-9 and TRBJ2-1, with 12 bases that match TRBD2. Germline-derived CDR1 and CDR2 are SEHNR and FQNEAQ (reference sequence). Trimming at V came to 5 bases and at J to 3 bases, leaving 11 bases not matched to a gene. The length of the CDR3 is 18 residues. The CDR3 reads CASSKGGLAGIHYNEQFF. The CDR3 DNA follows: TGTGCCAGCAGCAAGGGAGGACTAGCGGGGATACACTACAATGAGCAGTTCTTC.

This clonotype was recorded a few times. This chain uses TRBV15 with TRBJ2-7; D call uncertain. CDR1 LNHNV and CDR2 YYDKDF come from the germline V gene (reference sequence). The CDR3 runs 15 residues. V lost 0 bases to trimming and J lost 1 base, with 10 bases between them. The CDR3 spells CATSRDKQSSYEQYF. The DNA of the CDR3 is TGTGCCACCAGCAGAGATAAACAGTCTTCCTACGAGCAGTACTTC.

This clonotype turned up a few times. CDR3 coding DNA: TGTGCCAGCACCCTTACCACTGAAGCTTTCTTT. Translating it yields CASTLTTEAFF. This chain uses TRBV28 with TRBJ1-1; no firm D call. Germline values: CDR1 MDHEN, CDR2 SYDVKM. This CDR3 spans 11 amino acids. Trimming removed 7 bases at V and 4 bases at J, with 7 bases between.

The table lists this clonotype with a few counts. The V and J genes are TRBV6-2 or TRBV6-3 and TRBJ2-4; TRBD1 agrees at 9 bases. The germline V gene has CDR1 MNHEY and CDR2 SVGEGT. V dropped 5 bases and J dropped 1; count of bases not matched to a gene: 3. The CDR3 is 15 amino acids. The chain's CDR3 is CASSGQGMAKNIQYF. The CDR3 DNA sequence: TGTGCCAGCAGTGGACAGGGGATGGCCAAAAACATTCAGTACTTC.